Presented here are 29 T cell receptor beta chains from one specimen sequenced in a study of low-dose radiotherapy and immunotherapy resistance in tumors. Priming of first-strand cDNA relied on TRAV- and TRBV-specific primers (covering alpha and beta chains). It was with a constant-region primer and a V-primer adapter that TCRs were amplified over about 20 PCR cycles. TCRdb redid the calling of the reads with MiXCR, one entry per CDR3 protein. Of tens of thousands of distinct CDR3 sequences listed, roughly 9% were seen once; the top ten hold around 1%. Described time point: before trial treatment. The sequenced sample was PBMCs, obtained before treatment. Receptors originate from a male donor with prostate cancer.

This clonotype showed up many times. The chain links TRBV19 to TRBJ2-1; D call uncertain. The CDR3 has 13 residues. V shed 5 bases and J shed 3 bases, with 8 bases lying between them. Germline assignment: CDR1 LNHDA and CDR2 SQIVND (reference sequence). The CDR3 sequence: CASSYGSYNEQFF. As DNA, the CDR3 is TGTGCCAGTAGTTATGGAAGCTACAATGAGCAGTTCTTC.

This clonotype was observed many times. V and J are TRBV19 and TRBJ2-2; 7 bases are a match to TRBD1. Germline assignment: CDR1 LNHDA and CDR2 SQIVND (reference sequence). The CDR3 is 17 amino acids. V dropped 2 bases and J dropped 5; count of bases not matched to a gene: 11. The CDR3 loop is CASSIRRRTGGTGELFF. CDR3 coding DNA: TGTGCCAGTAGTATAAGGAGGAGGACAGGAGGTACCGGGGAGCTGTTTTTT.

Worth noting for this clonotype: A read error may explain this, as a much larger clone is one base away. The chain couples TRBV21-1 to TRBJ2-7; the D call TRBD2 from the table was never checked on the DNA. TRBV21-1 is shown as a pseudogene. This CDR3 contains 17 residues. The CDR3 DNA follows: TGTGCCAGCAGCAAAGGGAAGCGGGAGATCCCCTACAATGAGCAGTACTTC. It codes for CASSKGKREIPYNEQYF.

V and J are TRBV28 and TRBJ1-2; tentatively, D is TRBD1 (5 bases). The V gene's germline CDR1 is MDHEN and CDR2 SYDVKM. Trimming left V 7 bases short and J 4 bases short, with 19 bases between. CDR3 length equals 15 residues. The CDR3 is CASIEGLGTSYGYTF. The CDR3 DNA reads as TGTGCCAGCATTGAGGGGCTCGGGACCAGCTATGGCTACACCTTC.

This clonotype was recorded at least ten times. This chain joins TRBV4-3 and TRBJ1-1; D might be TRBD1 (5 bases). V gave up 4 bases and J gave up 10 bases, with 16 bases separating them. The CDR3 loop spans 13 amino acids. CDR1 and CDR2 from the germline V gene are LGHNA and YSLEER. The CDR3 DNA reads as TGCGCCAGCAGCCTTGGAGAGCGACAGAGAGCTTTCTTT. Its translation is CASSLGERQRAFF.

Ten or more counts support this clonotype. The CDR3 nucleotides read TGCGCCAGCAGCCAAGGGGCCAGCGGTGACGGGGAGCTGTTTTTT. Encoded protein: CASSQGASGDGELFF. This chain connects TRBV4-3 to TRBJ2-2; a weak D match, TRBD2 (5 bases). The germline V and J ends were trimmed by 1 base and 7 bases, with 13 bases remaining between them. This CDR3 region has 15 residues. CDR1 is LGHNA and CDR2 is YSLEER in the germline V gene.

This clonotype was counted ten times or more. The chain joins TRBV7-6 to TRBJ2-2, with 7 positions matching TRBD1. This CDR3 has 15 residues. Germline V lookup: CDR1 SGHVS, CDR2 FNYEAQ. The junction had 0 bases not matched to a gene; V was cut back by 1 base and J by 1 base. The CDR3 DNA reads TGTGCCAGCAGCTTAGGGACAGGGAACACCGGGGAGCTGTTTTTT. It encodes CASSLGTGNTGELFF. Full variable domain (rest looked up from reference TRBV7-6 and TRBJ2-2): GAGVSQSPRYKVTKRGQDVALRCDPISGHVSLYWYRQALGQGPEFLTYFNYEAQQDKSGLPNDRFSAERPEGSISTLTIQRTEQRDSAMYRCASSLGTGNTGELFFGEGSRLTVL.

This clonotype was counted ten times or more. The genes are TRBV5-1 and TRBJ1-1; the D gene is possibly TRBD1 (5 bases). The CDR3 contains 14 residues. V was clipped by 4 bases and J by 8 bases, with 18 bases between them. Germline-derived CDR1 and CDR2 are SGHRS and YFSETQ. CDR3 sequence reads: CASSGLDRGVEAFF. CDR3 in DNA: TGCGCCAGCAGCGGCTTAGACAGAGGTGTGGAAGCTTTCTTT.

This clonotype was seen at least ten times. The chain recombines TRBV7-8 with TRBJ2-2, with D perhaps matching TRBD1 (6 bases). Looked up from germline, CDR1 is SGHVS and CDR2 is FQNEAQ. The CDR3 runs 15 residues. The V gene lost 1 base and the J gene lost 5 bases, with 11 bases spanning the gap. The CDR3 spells CASSLGNRVTGELFF. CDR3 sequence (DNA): TGTGCCAGCAGCTTAGGGAACAGGGTTACCGGGGAGCTGTTTTTT.

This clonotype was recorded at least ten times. In nucleotides, the CDR3 is TGTGCCACCAGCAGAGAGCAGGGATCATCCAATGAGCAGTTCTTC. Amino acid sequence: CATSREQGSSNEQFF. The chain couples TRBV15 to TRBJ2-1; possible D gene TRBD1, 5 bases. This CDR3 is built from 15 residues. Germline V gene sequence: CDR1 LNHNV, CDR2 YYDKDF (reference sequence). V was cut by 0 bases and J by 6 bases, with 12 bases left in between.

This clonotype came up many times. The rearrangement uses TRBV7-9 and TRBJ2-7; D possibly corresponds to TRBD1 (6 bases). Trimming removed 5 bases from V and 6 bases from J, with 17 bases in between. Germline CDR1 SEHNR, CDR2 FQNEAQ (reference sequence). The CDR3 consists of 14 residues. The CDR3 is CASSLGPGAGEQYF. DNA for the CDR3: TGTGCCAGCAGCCTAGGGCCAGGGGCGGGCGAGCAGTACTTC. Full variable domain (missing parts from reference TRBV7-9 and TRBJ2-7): DTGVSQNPRHKITKRGQNVTFRCDPISEHNRLYWYRQTLGQGPEFLTYFQNEAQLEKSRLLSDRFSAERPKGSFSTLEIQRTEQGDSAMYLCASSLGPGAGEQYFGPGTRLTVT.

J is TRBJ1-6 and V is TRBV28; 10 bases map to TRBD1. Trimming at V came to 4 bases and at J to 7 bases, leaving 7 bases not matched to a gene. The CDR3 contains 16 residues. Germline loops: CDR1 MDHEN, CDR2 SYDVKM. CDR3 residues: CASSSGTGVLNSPLHF. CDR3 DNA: TGTGCCAGCAGTTCCGGGACAGGGGTTTTGAATTCACCCCTCCACTTT. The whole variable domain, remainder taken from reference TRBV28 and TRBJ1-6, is DVKVTQSSRYLVKRTGEKVFLECVQDMDHENMFWYRQDPGLGLRLIYFSYDVKMKEKGDIPEGYSVSREKKERFSLILESASTNQTSMYLCASSSGTGVLNSPLHFGNGTRLTVT.

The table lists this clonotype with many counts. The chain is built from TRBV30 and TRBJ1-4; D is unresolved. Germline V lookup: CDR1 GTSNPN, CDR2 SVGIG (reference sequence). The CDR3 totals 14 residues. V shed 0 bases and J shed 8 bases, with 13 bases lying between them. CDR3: CAWSVGWGGEKLFF. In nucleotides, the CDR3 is TGTGCCTGGAGTGTAGGATGGGGAGGCGAAAAACTGTTTTTT.

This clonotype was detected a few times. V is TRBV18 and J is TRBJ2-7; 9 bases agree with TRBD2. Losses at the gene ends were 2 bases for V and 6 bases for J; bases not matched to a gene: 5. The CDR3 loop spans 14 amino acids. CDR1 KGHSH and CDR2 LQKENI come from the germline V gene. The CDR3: CASSPGTSSREQYF. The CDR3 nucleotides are TGTGCCAGCTCACCAGGGACTAGCAGTCGCGAGCAGTACTTC.

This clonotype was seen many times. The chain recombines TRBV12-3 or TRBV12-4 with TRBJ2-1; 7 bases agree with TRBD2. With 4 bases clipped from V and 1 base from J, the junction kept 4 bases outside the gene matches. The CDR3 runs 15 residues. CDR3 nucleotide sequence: TGTGCCAGCAGTTCGCGGGAGAAGTCCTACAATGAGCAGTTCTTC. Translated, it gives CASSSREKSYNEQFF.

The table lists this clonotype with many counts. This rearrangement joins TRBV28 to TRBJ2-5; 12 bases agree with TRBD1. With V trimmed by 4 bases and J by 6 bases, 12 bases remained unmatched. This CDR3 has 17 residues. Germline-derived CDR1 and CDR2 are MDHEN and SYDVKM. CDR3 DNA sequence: TGTGCCAGCAGTTCAACCCGGGACAGGGGGCTTGGGAAGACCCAGTACTTC. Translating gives CASSSTRDRGLGKTQYF. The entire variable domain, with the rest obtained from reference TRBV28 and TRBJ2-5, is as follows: DVKVTQSSRYLVKRTGEKVFLECVQDMDHENMFWYRQDPGLGLRLIYFSYDVKMKEKGDIPEGYSVSREKKERFSLILESASTNQTSMYLCASSSTRDRGLGKTQYFGPGTRLLVL.

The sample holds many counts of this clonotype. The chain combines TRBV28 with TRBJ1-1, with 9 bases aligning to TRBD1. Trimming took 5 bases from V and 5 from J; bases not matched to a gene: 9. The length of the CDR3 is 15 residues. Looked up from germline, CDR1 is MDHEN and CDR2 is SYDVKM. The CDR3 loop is CASSVTGTGSTEAFF. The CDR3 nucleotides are TGTGCCAGCAGTGTTACCGGGACAGGGTCTACTGAAGCTTTCTTT. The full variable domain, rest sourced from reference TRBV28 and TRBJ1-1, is DVKVTQSSRYLVKRTGEKVFLECVQDMDHENMFWYRQDPGLGLRLIYFSYDVKMKEKGDIPEGYSVSREKKERFSLILESASTNQTSMYLCASSVTGTGSTEAFFGQGTRLTVV.

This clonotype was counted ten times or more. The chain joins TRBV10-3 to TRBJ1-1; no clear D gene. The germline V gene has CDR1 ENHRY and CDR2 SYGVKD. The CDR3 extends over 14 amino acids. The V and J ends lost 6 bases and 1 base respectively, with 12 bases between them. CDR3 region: CAISAVWKNTEAFF. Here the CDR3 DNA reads TGTGCCATCAGCGCCGTATGGAAGAACACTGAAGCTTTCTTT.

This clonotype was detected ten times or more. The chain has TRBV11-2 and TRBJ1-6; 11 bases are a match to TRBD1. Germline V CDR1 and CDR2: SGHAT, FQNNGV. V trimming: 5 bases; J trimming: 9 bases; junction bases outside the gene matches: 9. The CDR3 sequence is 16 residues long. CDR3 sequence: CASSTRTGGGSSPLHF. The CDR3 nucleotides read TGTGCCAGCAGCACAAGGACAGGGGGCGGGAGTTCACCCCTCCACTTT. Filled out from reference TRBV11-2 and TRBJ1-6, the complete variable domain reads EAGVAQSPRYKIIEKRQSVAFWCNPISGHATLYWYQQILGQGPKLLIQFQNNGVVDDSQLPKDRFSAERLKGVDSTLKIQPAKLEDSAVYLCASSTRTGGGSSPLHFGNGTRLTVT.

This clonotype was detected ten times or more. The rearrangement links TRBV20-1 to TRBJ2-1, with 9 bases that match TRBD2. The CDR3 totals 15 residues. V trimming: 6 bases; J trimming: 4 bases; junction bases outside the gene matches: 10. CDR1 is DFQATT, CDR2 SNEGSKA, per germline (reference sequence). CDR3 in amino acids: CSARSGRNPYNEQFF. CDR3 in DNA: TGCAGTGCGCGTAGCGGGAGAAACCCATACAATGAGCAGTTCTTC.

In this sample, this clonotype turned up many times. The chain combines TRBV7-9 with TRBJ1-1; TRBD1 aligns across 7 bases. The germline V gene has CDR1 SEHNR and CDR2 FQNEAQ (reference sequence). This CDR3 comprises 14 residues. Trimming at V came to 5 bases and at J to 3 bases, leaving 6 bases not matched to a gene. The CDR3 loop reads CASSPRTGDTEAFF. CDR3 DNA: TGTGCCAGCAGCCCGAGGACAGGCGACACTGAAGCTTTCTTT.

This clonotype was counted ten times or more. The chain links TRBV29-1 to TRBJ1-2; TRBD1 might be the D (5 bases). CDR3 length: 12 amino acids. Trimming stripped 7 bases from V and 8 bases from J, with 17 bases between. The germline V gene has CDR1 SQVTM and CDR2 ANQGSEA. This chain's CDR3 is CSGASGSGGYTF. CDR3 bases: TGCAGCGGTGCCTCAGGGTCGGGGGGCTACACCTTC.

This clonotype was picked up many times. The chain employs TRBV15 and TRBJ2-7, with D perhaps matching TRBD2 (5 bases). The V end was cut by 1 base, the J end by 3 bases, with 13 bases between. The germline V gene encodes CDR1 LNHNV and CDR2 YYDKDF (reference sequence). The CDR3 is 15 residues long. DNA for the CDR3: TGTGCCACCAGCAGAGGAGGGATTTCGAGCTACGAGCAGTACTTC. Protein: CATSRGGISSYEQYF.

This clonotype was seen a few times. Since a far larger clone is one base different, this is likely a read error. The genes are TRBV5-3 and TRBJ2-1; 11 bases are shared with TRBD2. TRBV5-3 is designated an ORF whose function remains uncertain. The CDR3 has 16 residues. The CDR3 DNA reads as TGTACCAGCAGCCTGGACGGGACTAGCGGATACAATGAGCAGTTCTTC. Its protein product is CTSSLDGTSGYNEQFF.

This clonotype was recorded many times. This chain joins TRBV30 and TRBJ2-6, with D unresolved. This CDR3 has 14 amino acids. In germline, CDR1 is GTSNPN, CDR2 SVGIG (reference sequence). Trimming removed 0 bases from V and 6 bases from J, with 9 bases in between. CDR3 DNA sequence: TGTGCCTGGAGTGTAGCAGGTTCGGCCAACGTCCTGACTTTC. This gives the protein CAWSVAGSANVLTF.

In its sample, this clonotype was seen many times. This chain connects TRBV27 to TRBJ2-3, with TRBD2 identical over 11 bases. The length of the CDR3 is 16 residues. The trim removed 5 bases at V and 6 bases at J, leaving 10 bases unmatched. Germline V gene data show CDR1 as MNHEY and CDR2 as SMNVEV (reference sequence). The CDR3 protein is CASSPFTSGSPDTQYF. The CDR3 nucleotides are TGTGCCAGCAGTCCCTTTACTAGCGGGAGCCCCGATACGCAGTATTTT.

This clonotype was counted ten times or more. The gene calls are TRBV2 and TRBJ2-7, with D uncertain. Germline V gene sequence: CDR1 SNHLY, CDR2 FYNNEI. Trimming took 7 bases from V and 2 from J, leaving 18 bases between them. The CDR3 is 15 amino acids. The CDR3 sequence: CASNLGPGSPYEQYF. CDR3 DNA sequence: TGTGCCAGCAACCTCGGTCCGGGCTCCCCCTACGAGCAGTACTTC.

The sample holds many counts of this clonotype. CDR3 nucleotide sequence: TGTGCCATCAGTGATACTTCGGACAGAACCTACGAGCAGTACTTC. The encoded protein is CAISDTSDRTYEQYF. The genes are TRBV10-3 and TRBJ2-7; D might be TRBD1 (6 bases). V lost 3 bases to trimming and J lost 2 bases, with 14 bases between them. This CDR3 comprises 15 residues. The germline gives CDR1 ENHRY, CDR2 SYGVKD.

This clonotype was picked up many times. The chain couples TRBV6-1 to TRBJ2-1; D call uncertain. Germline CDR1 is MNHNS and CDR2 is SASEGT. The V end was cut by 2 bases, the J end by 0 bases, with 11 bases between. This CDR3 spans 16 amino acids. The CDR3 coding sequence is TGTGCCAGCAGTGAAACGTCGTTCAGCTCCTACAATGAGCAGTTCTTC. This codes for CASSETSFSSYNEQFF.